The 5 T cell receptor beta chains below come from one sample, sequenced in a study of beta chain features in type 1 diabetes. Sequenced material consisted of expressed TCRB transcripts (all of the isolated RNA was reverse transcribed). Using immunoSEQ multiplex PCR, the repertoire was profiled, and TCRdb retains in-frame clones only, with some absent. This table holds about 620,000 clones, roughly a sixth found once. The sample was naive CD4+ T cells from blood. These receptors were collected from a man aged 18 to 30 in good health.

This clone was observed many times. The rearrangement uses TRBV11-2 and TRBJ2-1, with unresolved D. Trimming stripped 4 bases from V and 9 bases from J, with 13 bases between. The CDR3 extends over 13 amino acids. CDR1 is SGHAT and CDR2 is FQNNGV in the germline V gene. CDR3 sequence: CASSSTRKGEQFF. The CDR3 bases are TGTGCCAGCAGCTCCACCCGGAAGGGTGAGCAGTTCTTC.

Only a few counts were recorded for this clone. This rearrangement joins TRBV7-9 to TRBJ1-1, with D unresolved. The CDR3 length is 14 residues. V was trimmed by 2 bases and J by 0 bases, leaving 7 bases between them. Germline V lookup: CDR1 SEHNR, CDR2 FQNEAQ (reference sequence). CDR3 in DNA: TGTGCCAGCAGCTTAATGGCAGTGAACACTGAAGCTTTCTTT. As protein: CASSLMAVNTEAFF.

This clone was detected a few times. This sequence joins TRBV4-2 and TRBJ1-5; TRBD1 agrees at 8 bases. With V trimmed by 0 bases and J by 6 bases, 7 bases remained unmatched. This CDR3 has 16 residues. The germline V gene encodes CDR1 LGHNA and CDR2 YNFKEQ. CDR3 DNA: TGTGCCAGCAGCCAAGATGCGGACAGGGTGGGTCAGCCCCAGCATTTT. Translated: CASSQDADRVGQPQHF.

The V call is TRBV29-1, the J call TRBJ1-1, with D uncertain. Germline values: CDR1 SQVTM, CDR2 ANQGSEA. The V end was cut by 3 bases, the J end by 3 bases, with 11 bases between. This CDR3 has 13 amino acids. CDR3 sequence (DNA): TGCAGCGTTGAGGACCAACTGGACACTGAAGCTTTCTTT. This encodes CSVEDQLDTEAFF. The whole variable domain, remainder taken from reference TRBV29-1 and TRBJ1-1, is SAVISQKPSRDICQRGTSLTIQCQVDSQVTMMFWYRQQPGQSLTLIATANQGSEATYESGFVIDKFPISRPNLTFSTLTVSNMSPEDSSIYLCSVEDQLDTEAFFGQGTRLTVV.

CDR3 amino acids: CASSFEPGQATTDTQYF. In DNA form, the CDR3 reads TGTGCCAGCAGCTTCGAGCCCGGACAGGCGACCACAGATACGCAGTATTTT. The V and J genes are TRBV9 and TRBJ2-3; 7 nucleotides agree with TRBD1. In germline, CDR1 is SGDLS, CDR2 YYNGEE. The CDR3 contains 17 residues. Losses at the gene ends were 4 bases for V and 2 bases for J; bases not matched to a gene: 13.